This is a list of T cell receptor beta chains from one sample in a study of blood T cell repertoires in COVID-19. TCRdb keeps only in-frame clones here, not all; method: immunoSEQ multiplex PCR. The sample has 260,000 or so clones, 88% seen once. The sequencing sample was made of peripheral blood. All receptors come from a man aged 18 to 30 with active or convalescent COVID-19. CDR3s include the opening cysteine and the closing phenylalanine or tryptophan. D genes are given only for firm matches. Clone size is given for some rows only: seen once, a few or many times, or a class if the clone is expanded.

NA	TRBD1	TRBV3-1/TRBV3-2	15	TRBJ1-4	CASSLTGVTNEKLFF	TGTGCCAGCAGCCTCACAGGGGTAACTAATGAAAAACTGTTTTTT
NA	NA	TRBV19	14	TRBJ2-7	CASSIRQASYEQYF	TGTGCCAGTAGTATAAGGCAGGCCTCCTACGAGCAGTACTTC
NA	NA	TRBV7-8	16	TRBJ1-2	CASSPRLSGAFYGYTF	TGTGCCAGCAGCCCCAGGCTGTCAGGGGCGTTCTATGGCTACACCTTC
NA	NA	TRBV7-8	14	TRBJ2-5	CASNRAGLRETQYF	TGTGCCAGCAACCGAGCCGGGTTGAGAGAGACCCAGTACTTC
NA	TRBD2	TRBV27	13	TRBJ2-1	CASRLAGRNEQFF	TGTGCCAGCAGGTTAGCGGGGCGGAATGAGCAGTTCTTC
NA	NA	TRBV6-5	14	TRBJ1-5	CASSYSSGAQPQHF	TGTGCCAGCAGTTACTCATCAGGGGCTCAGCCCCAGCATTTT
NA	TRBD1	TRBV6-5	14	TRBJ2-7	CASSYSPGGYEQYF	TGTGCCAGCAGTTACTCGCCAGGGGGATACGAGCAGTACTTC
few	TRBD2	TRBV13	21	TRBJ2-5	CASSLRDKFFSGGDPPETQYF	TGTGCCAGCAGCTTAAGGGACAAATTTTTTAGCGGGGGGGATCCCCCAGAGACCCAGTACTTC
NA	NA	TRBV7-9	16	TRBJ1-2	CASSSSQWKLNYGYTF	TGTGCCAGCAGCTCTAGCCAGTGGAAGCTCAACTATGGCTACACCTTC
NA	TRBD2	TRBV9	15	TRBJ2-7	CASSPSGGASYEQYF	TGTGCCAGCAGCCCTAGCGGGGGGGCCTCCTACGAGCAGTACTTC
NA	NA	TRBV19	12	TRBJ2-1	CASRTRGNEQFF	TGTGCCAGTAGGACCCGGGGTAATGAGCAGTTCTTC
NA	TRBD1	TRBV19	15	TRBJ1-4	CASSMGTGSNEKLFF	TGTGCCAGTAGTATGGGGACAGGGTCCAATGAAAAACTGTTTTTT
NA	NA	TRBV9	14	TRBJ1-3	CASSSGYSGNTIYF	TGTGCCAGCAGCTCCGGGTACTCTGGAAACACCATATATTTT
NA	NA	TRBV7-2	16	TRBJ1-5	CASSLVGGIPNQPQHF	TGTGCCAGCAGCTTAGTCGGCGGAATTCCCAATCAGCCCCAGCATTTT
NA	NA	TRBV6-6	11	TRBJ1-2	CASSGQYGYTF	TGTGCCAGCAGTGGACAGTATGGCTACACCTTC
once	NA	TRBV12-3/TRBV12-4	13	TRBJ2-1	CASSPKIAGEQFF	TGTGCCAGCAGCCCCAAGATAGCCGGCGAGCAGTTCTTC
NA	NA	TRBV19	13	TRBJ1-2	CASSIAAVYGYTF	TGTGCCAGTAGTATCGCGGCAGTCTATGGCTACACCTTC
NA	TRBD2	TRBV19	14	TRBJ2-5	CASSVWGGVETQYF	TGTGCCAGTAGTGTTTGGGGGGGTGTGGAGACCCAGTACTTC
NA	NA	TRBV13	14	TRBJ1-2	CASSTDRPTYGYTF	TGTGCCAGCAGTACTGACAGACCGACTTATGGCTACACCTTC
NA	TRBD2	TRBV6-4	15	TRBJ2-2	CASSDMAGDTGELFF	TGTGCCAGCAGTGACATGGCGGGGGACACCGGGGAGCTGTTTTTT
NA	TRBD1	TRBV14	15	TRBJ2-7	CASSFGQGAVYEQYF	TGTGCCAGCAGCTTCGGACAGGGGGCTGTCTACGAGCAGTACTTC
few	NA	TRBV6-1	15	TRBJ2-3	CASSEAESGSDTQYF	TGTGCCAGCAGTGAAGCTGAGTCCGGGTCAGATACGCAGTATTTT
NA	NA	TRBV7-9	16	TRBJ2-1	CASPTGGDSSYNEQFF	TGTGCCAGCCCGACCGGGGGGGACAGCTCCTACAATGAGCAGTTCTTC
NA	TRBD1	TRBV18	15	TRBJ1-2	CASSPWTGGDYGYTF	TGTGCCAGCTCACCCTGGACAGGGGGCGACTATGGCTACACCTTC
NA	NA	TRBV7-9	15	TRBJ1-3	CASSLLRVTGNTIYF	TGTGCCAGCAGCTTGCTCAGGGTGACTGGAAACACCATATATTTT
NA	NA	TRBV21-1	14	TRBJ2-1	CASSKTVNYNEQFF	TGTGCCAGCAGCAAGACAGTAAACTACAATGAGCAGTTCTTC
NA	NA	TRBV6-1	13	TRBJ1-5	CASSEGLYQPQHF	TGTGCCAGCAGTGAAGGACTATACCAGCCCCAGCATTTT
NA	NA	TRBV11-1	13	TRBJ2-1	CASSLNRANEQFF	TGTGCCAGCAGCCTAAACAGGGCAAATGAGCAGTTCTTC
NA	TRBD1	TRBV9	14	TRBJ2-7	CASSTDRGPYEQYF	TGTGCCAGCAGCACGGACAGGGGTCCCTACGAGCAGTACTTC
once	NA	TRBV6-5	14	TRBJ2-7	CASSYWGPTYEQYF	TGTGCCAGCAGTTACTGGGGGCCTACCTACGAGCAGTACTTC
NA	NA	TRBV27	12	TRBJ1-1	CASRSTQGEAFF	TGTGCCAGCAGATCAACCCAGGGTGAAGCTTTCTTT
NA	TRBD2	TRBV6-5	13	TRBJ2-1	CASSPGGPSEQFF	TGTGCCAGCAGCCCGGGGGGGCCGTCTGAGCAGTTCTTC
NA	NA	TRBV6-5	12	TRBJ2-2	CASNFVTGELFF	TGTGCCAGCAATTTCGTCACCGGGGAGCTGTTTTTT
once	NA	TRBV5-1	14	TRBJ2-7	CASSLSREVYEQYF	TGCGCCAGCAGCTTGAGCAGGGAGGTCTACGAGCAGTACTTC
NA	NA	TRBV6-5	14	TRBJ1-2	CASRAGRFNYGYTF	TGTGCCAGCAGAGCGGGACGGTTTAACTATGGCTACACCTTC
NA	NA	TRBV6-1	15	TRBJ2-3	CASSDAWGPGDTQYF	TGTGCCAGCAGTGATGCGTGGGGGCCCGGGGATACGCAGTATTTT
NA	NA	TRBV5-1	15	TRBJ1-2	CASSLEGSGNYGYTF	TGCGCCAGCAGCTTGGAGGGCAGCGGAAACTATGGCTACACCTTC
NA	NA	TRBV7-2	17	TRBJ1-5	CASRESTQGFINQPQHF	TGTGCCAGCAGGGAATCTACCCAGGGTTTTATTAATCAGCCCCAGCATTTT
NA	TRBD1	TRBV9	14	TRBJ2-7	CASSKGQGAHEQYF	TGTGCCAGCAGCAAAGGACAGGGGGCCCACGAGCAGTACTTC
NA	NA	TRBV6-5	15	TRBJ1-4	CASRKASTINEKLFF	TGTGCCAGCAGAAAAGCTTCGACAATTAATGAAAAACTGTTTTTT
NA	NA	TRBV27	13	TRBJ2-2	CASSRYSGGELFF	TGTGCCAGCTCCCGGTATTCCGGCGGGGAGCTGTTTTTT
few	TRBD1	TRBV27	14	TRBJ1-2	CASRGPGQAYGYTF	TGTGCCAGCAGGGGACCGGGACAGGCCTATGGCTACACCTTC
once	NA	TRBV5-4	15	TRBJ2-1	CASSSPPTGLNEQFF	TGTGCCAGCAGCTCGCCCCCGACAGGTCTTAATGAGCAGTTCTTC
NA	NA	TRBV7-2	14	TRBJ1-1	CASSLGHLNTEAFF	TGTGCCAGCAGCTTAGGACACCTTAACACTGAAGCTTTCTTT
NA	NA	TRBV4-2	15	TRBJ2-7	CASSQVVQGAYEQYF	TGTGCCAGCAGCCAAGTTGTACAGGGCGCCTACGAGCAGTACTTC
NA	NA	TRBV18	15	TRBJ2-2	CASSPLRQNTGELFF	TGTGCCAGCTCACCACTCAGACAGAACACCGGGGAGCTGTTTTTT
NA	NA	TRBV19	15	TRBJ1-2	CASSSVSTMAYGYTF	TGTGCCAGTAGTTCCGTATCCACCATGGCATATGGCTACACCTTC
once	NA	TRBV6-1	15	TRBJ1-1	CASSEKHIGRTEAFF	TGTGCCAGCAGTGAAAAACATATTGGCAGGACTGAAGCTTTCTTT